One and the same sample provided the 25 T cell receptor beta chains below, sequenced in a study of OX40 agonist ivuxolimab in advanced cancers. Using immunoSEQ multiplex PCR, the repertoire was profiled, and TCRdb retains in-frame clones only, with some absent. Of roughly 81,000 clones listed, roughly 85% are singletons. Sample: CD4+ or CD8+ T cells sorted from blood, taken in a trial of the OX40 agonist ivuxolimab. All receptors derive from an adult with an advanced solid tumor such as melanoma, head and neck, liver or kidney cancer.

V usage is TRBV7-8 and J usage is TRBJ2-3; D perhaps matches TRBD2 (5 bases). The germline V gene has CDR1 SGHVS and CDR2 FQNEAQ. The CDR3 has 15 residues. Between the trimmed V and J ends, which lost 0 bases and 4 bases, there was a span of 11 bases. In DNA, the CDR3 is TGTGCCAGCAGCTTAGCGCTCCAGGAGGCAGATACGCAGTATTTT. This codes for CASSLALQEADTQYF.

The rearrangement joins TRBV5-3 to TRBJ2-2, with D possibly matching TRBD1 (6 bases). TRBV5-3 is designated an ORF whose function remains uncertain. The CDR3 totals 14 residues. Between the trimmed V and J ends, which lost 1 base and 5 bases, there was a span of 9 bases. The CDR3 DNA reads TGTGCCAGAAGCTTGTGGGGGCCGACCGGGGAGCTGTTTTTT. It is translated as CARSLWGPTGELFF.

V usage is TRBV11-3 and J usage is TRBJ2-1; the D is unclear. Germline CDR1 is SGHNT and CDR2 is YENEEA. V lost 6 bases to trimming and J lost 3 bases, with 9 bases between them. The CDR3 is 13 residues long. DNA of the CDR3: TGTGCCAGCAGTGGCCAGCTCTACAATGAGCAGTTCTTC. This encodes CASSGQLYNEQFF.

In its sample, this clone was seen once. V gene TRBV27 combines with J gene TRBJ2-1, with TRBD1 as a possible D gene (6 bases). The CDR3 loop spans 16 amino acids. Germline V gene data show CDR1 as MNHEY and CDR2 as SMNVEV (reference sequence). V lost 9 bases to trimming and J lost 8 bases, with 26 bases between them. CDR3 in DNA: TGTGCCAGTTTAAAACAATGGTCAGGGGTTTTCGATGAGCAGTTCTTC. It translates to CASLKQWSGVFDEQFF.

The genes are TRBV18 and TRBJ1-1, with 9 bases lining up with TRBD1. Germline V CDR1 and CDR2: KGHSH, LQKENI. This CDR3 is built from 15 residues. The J segment lost 0 bases and the V segment lost 3 bases, leaving 2 bases of the junction unmatched. CDR3 region: CASSPGTGMNTEAFF. CDR3 sequence (DNA): TGTGCCAGCTCACCCGGGACAGGGATGAACACTGAAGCTTTCTTT.

The chain uses TRBV7-2 and TRBJ2-7; 7 bases are shared with TRBD1. Germline loops: CDR1 SGHTA, CDR2 FQGNSA. Losses at the gene ends were 5 bases for V and 6 bases for J; bases not matched to a gene: 7. This CDR3 spans 13 amino acids. CDR3 DNA: TGTGCCAGCAGCCTCAGACAGGGTGGCGAGCAGTACTTC. Protein: CASSLRQGGEQYF.

As for this clone: In the same sample, other DNA sequences code for this CDR3. The V gene is TRBV5-1, the J gene TRBJ2-1; D unresolved. Germline CDR1 is SGHRS and CDR2 is YFSETQ. The CDR3 is made up of 14 amino acids. Trimming removed 0 bases from V and 0 bases from J, with 4 bases in between. In nucleotides, the CDR3 is TGCGCCAGCAGCTTGGCGGGCTCCTACAATGAGCAGTTCTTC. It is translated as CASSLAGSYNEQFF.

The chain uses TRBV6-5 and TRBJ1-1, with 12 positions matching TRBD1. The CDR3 length is 15 residues. Germline V gene data show CDR1 as MNHEY and CDR2 as SVGAGI. Unmatched junction bases numbered 7, after V lost 7 bases and J lost 4 bases. The chain's CDR3 is CASTGTGGSGTEAFF. CDR3 DNA sequence: TGTGCCAGCACCGGGACAGGGGGCAGCGGCACTGAAGCTTTCTTT.

This rearrangement joins TRBV7-6 to TRBJ2-1; possibly TRBD2 for D (6 bases). Trimming stripped 4 bases from V and 9 bases from J, with 22 bases between. Germline V lookup: CDR1 SGHVS, CDR2 FNYEAQ. This CDR3 has 16 amino acids. CDR3 coding DNA: TGTGCCAGCAGCTCATACTCATCAAATAGCGGAGCTGAGCAGTTCTTC. Translating it yields CASSSYSSNSGAEQFF.

This clone appeared a few times. The chain is built from TRBV5-3 and TRBJ2-1, with 11 bases that match TRBD2. TRBV5-3 carries the ORF label, with uncertain function. The CDR3 is 16 residues long. V shed 4 bases and J 5 bases; nucleotides not matched to a gene: 8. Here the CDR3 reads CARSPILAGADNEQFF. The CDR3 nucleotides are TGTGCCAGAAGCCCTATACTAGCGGGGGCGGACAATGAGCAGTTCTTC.

This clone was observed a handful of times. The J gene is TRBJ2-4, the V gene TRBV11-1; TRBD2 aligns across 13 bases. The CDR3 is made up of 16 amino acids. V dropped 6 bases and J dropped 1; count of bases not matched to a gene: 3. Germline V gene sequence: CDR1 SGHAT, CDR2 FQDESV (reference sequence). The CDR3 region has the DNA TGTGCCAGCAGTTCGACTAGCGGGAGGGCCAAAAACATTCAGTACTTC. Amino acid sequence: CASSSTSGRAKNIQYF.

This clone was detected once. The chain links TRBV7-8 to TRBJ2-7; D is perhaps TRBD2 (5 bases). CDR1 and CDR2 (germline): SGHVS, FQNEAQ. This CDR3 region has 13 residues. V was clipped by 5 bases and J by 3 bases, with 11 bases between them. CDR3 DNA sequence: TGTGCCAGCAGCGTGGTCGGGAACTACGAGCAGTACTTC. Translating gives CASSVVGNYEQYF.

CDR3 protein: CASSLDASYEQYF. The CDR3 DNA reads TGTGCCAGCAGCTTAGACGCCAGCTACGAGCAGTACTTC. The chain carries TRBV11-2 and TRBJ2-7; D unclear. Germline V gene data show CDR1 as SGHAT and CDR2 as FQNNGV. This CDR3 contains 13 residues. Deletions cut 0 bases from V and 3 bases from J, with 6 bases between.

The chain recombines TRBV5-1 with TRBJ2-7; no reliable D call. Trimming shortened V by 1 base and J by 4 bases, and 12 bases separated the two germline ends. The length of the CDR3 is 14 residues. Germline CDR1 SGHRS, CDR2 YFSETQ. The CDR3 bases are TGCGCCAGCAGCTTGTATTCGGGCCCTTACGAGCAGTACTTC. Residues: CASSLYSGPYEQYF.

V usage is TRBV9 and J usage is TRBJ2-7; D perhaps matches TRBD2 (5 bases). Germline-derived CDR1 and CDR2 are SGDLS and YYNGEE. V was clipped by 0 bases and J by 0 bases, with 10 bases between them. The CDR3 covers 15 residues. The CDR3: CASSVESGSSYEQYF. The CDR3 region has the DNA TGTGCCAGCAGCGTAGAGAGCGGAAGCTCCTACGAGCAGTACTTC.

The chain links TRBV27 to TRBJ2-6, with D perhaps being TRBD1 or TRBD2 (5 bases each). This CDR3 is 14 amino acids long. Germline CDR1 and CDR2: MNHEY and SMNVEV (reference sequence). The V and J ends lost 6 bases and 0 bases respectively, with 6 bases between them. The CDR3 nucleotides are TGTGCCAGCAGCGGGGCCTCTGGGGCCAACGTCCTGACTTTC. Translation: CASSGASGANVLTF.

The chain uses TRBV6-5 and TRBJ1-5; 8 bases are a match to TRBD1. CDR3 length equals 13 residues. The V gene end was trimmed by 5 bases and the J gene end by 4 bases; junction bases not matched to a gene: 1. Germline V gene sequence: CDR1 MNHEY, CDR2 SVGAGI. CDR3 sequence (DNA): TGTGCCAGCAGTGACAGGGGTAATCAGCCCCAGCATTTT. This encodes CASSDRGNQPQHF.

There are a few counts of this clone. The chain recombines TRBV7-2 with TRBJ2-3; 9 nucleotides line up with TRBD2. The CDR3 has 16 residues. Trimming cost V 2 bases and J 4 bases; bases outside gene matches: 7. Germline loops: CDR1 SGHTA, CDR2 FQGNSA. Here the CDR3 DNA reads TGTGCCAGCAGCTTATTTAGCGGGGGACATTCAGATACGCAGTATTTT. Its protein product is CASSLFSGGHSDTQYF.

This clone occurred a few times. The chain recombines TRBV10-3 with TRBJ1-6, with 11 bases fitting TRBD1. The germline V gene has CDR1 ENHRY and CDR2 SYGVKD. The J segment lost 5 bases and the V segment lost 0 bases, leaving 6 bases of the junction unmatched. The CDR3 contains 18 residues. The CDR3 region is CAISESPGQGVDNSPLHF. CDR3 sequence (DNA): TGTGCCATCAGTGAGTCTCCGGGACAGGGGGTGGATAATTCACCCCTCCACTTT.

The V call is TRBV19, the J call TRBJ2-2, with 9 bases lining up with TRBD2. The germline V gene encodes CDR1 LNHDA and CDR2 SQIVND (reference sequence). This CDR3 has 17 residues. V dropped 8 bases and J dropped 2; count of bases not matched to a gene: 12. In nucleotides, the CDR3 is TGTGCCAGTGGTGCCCCCAGCCTAGCGGGAAACACCGGGGAGCTGTTTTTT. It specifies CASGAPSLAGNTGELFF.

The table lists this clone with a count of one. The J gene is TRBJ1-1, the V gene TRBV21-1; the DNA was not compared with TRBD1, the D call given in the table. TRBV21-1 is reported as a pseudogene. This CDR3 contains 16 residues. The CDR3: CASSGTVRKWNTEAFF. CDR3 sequence (DNA): TGTGCCAGCAGCGGGACAGTCCGGAAGTGGAACACTGAAGCTTTCTTT.

This chain connects TRBV11-2 to TRBJ2-2, with 8 nucleotides matching TRBD2. This CDR3 contains 15 residues. CDR1 and CDR2 from the germline V gene are SGHAT and FQNNGV. With 5 bases clipped from V and 0 bases from J, the junction kept 2 bases outside the gene matches. The CDR3 protein is CASSISGANTGELFF. Written as DNA, the CDR3 is TGTGCCAGCAGCATTAGCGGGGCGAACACCGGGGAGCTGTTTTTT.

The chain carries TRBV10-1 and TRBJ2-3, with D unresolved. The CDR3 has 15 residues. Germline V CDR1 and CDR2: WNHNN, SYGVQD (reference sequence). V was trimmed by 2 bases and J by 1 base, leaving 10 bases between them. The CDR3 here is CASSENSMGTDTQYF. Here the CDR3 DNA reads TGCGCCAGCAGTGAGAATAGTATGGGCACAGATACGCAGTATTTT.

The V and J genes are TRBV29-1 and TRBJ2-2, with 7 positions matching TRBD2. V lost 4 bases, J lost 4 bases, and 12 bases stayed unmatched. CDR1 SQVTM and CDR2 ANQGSEA come from the germline V gene. The CDR3 contains 16 residues. The CDR3 here is CSVGEVGGRGTGELFF. CDR3 DNA sequence: TGCAGCGTTGGGGAAGTTGGCGGGAGAGGCACCGGGGAGCTGTTTTTT.

This clone was detected only once. J is TRBJ1-1 and V is TRBV18, with D perhaps matching TRBD1 (6 bases). V was clipped by 7 bases and J by 1 base, with 10 bases between them. The germline V gene has CDR1 KGHSH and CDR2 LQKENI. The CDR3 has 13 residues. This CDR3 is CASLMDRNTEAFF. Written as DNA, the CDR3 is TGTGCCAGCTTGATGGACAGGAACACTGAAGCTTTCTTT.